This paragraph covers one T cell receptor beta chain sequence. Using its own MiXCR run on the reads, TCRdb lists one record per CDR3 protein. This table has 230,000 or so distinct CDR3 sequences, approximately 17% appearing once. This CDR3 contains 16 residues. Germline V gives CDR1 SEHNR, CDR2 FQNEAQ (reference sequence). Trimming took 4 bases from V and 2 from J, leaving 17 bases between them. This specimen comes from a study of T cell repertoires in cytomegalovirus infection. This clonotype was obtained from a human donor in good health (CMV status not recorded). Some clones in this sample may be carry-over from other donors' samples. Sequencing used CD8+ T cells from PBMCs. The chain couples TRBV7-9 to TRBJ2-5, with a weak D call TRBD1 (6 bases). The CDR3 coding sequence is TGTGCCAGCAGCTCGGAGGATAACAGGGAACAAGAGACCCAGTACTTC. Amino acid sequence: CASSSEDNREQETQYF.